These 9 T cell receptor beta chains share one sample of origin, sequenced in a study of cytomegalovirus exposure and HLA in healthy donors. Use of 60 Vbeta and 13 Jbeta primers characterized the PCR. Sequencing used immunoSEQ multiplex PCR; TCRdb keeps in-frame clones, though not all of them. The sample holds about 100,000 clones, about 84% seen once. Sequencing was done on a sample of PBMCs. These receptors were obtained from a man aged 25 to 45 in good health and CMV-seronegative.

This sequence joins TRBV13 and TRBJ2-7, with 7 bases matching TRBD1. Per the germline V gene, CDR1 is PRHDT and CDR2 is FYEKMQ (reference sequence). The CDR3 consists of 13 residues. V gave up 7 bases and J gave up 7 bases; unmatched junction bases: 10. CDR3 sequence reads: CASKKQGTPEQYF. In DNA form, the CDR3 reads TGTGCCAGCAAAAAACAGGGGACCCCGGAGCAGTACTTC.

This chain uses TRBV6-1 with TRBJ2-7; 11 nucleotides match TRBD1. With V trimmed by 5 bases and J by 2 bases, 5 bases remained unmatched. The CDR3 is made up of 15 amino acids. Germline CDR1 and CDR2: MNHNS and SASEGT. In DNA form, the CDR3 reads TGTGCCAGCAGTTCCGGGACAGGGGGTCCCTACGAGCAGTACTTC. Protein: CASSSGTGGPYEQYF.

This rearrangement joins TRBV9 to TRBJ1-2; 7 nucleotides line up with TRBD1. This CDR3 has 15 amino acids. V shed 0 bases and J 7 bases; nucleotides not matched to a gene: 9. The germline V gene has CDR1 SGDLS and CDR2 YYNGEE. The DNA for the CDR3 is TGTGCCAGCAGCGTAGGGGGGACAGTTTATCCTGGCTACACCTTC. It yields the protein CASSVGGTVYPGYTF.

V gene TRBV5-4 combines with J gene TRBJ1-1; 8 bases agree with TRBD1. Germline CDR1 and CDR2: SGHNT and YYREEE (reference sequence). The length of the CDR3 is 15 residues. Losses at the gene ends were 4 bases for V and 1 base for J; bases not matched to a gene: 6. The CDR3 nucleotides read TGTGCCAGCAGCGAACGGGACAGGCCGAACACTGAAGCTTTCTTT. It encodes CASSERDRPNTEAFF. Filled out from reference TRBV5-4 and TRBJ1-1, the complete variable domain reads ETGVTQSPTHLIKTRGQQVTLRCSSQSGHNTVSWYQQALGQGPQFIFQYYREEENGRGNFPPRFSGLQFPNYSSELNVNALELDDSALYLCASSERDRPNTEAFFGQGTRLTVV.

This clone has only one observation. This chain connects TRBV7-9 to TRBJ1-1; tentatively, D is TRBD1 (6 bases). The V gene lost 5 bases and the J gene lost 1 base, with 8 bases spanning the gap. The CDR3 spans 13 residues. Germline-derived CDR1 and CDR2 are SEHNR and FQNEAQ (reference sequence). The CDR3 reads CASSETGNTEAFF. The CDR3 DNA follows: TGTGCCAGCAGCGAGACAGGGAACACTGAAGCTTTCTTT.

This clone was recorded a few times. The chain links TRBV7-6 to TRBJ2-2; no reliable D call. Trimming pared 1 base from V and 7 bases from J, leaving 4 bases between. Germline V gene data show CDR1 as SGHVS and CDR2 as FNYEAQ. CDR3 length equals 12 residues. The CDR3 DNA follows: TGTGCCAGCAGCTTAGGCGTCGGGGAGCTGTTTTTT. Encoded protein: CASSLGVGELFF.

The chain couples TRBV7-9 to TRBJ2-7, with D possibly TRBD1 on 6 matching bases. The V gene lost 1 base and the J gene lost 7 bases, with 17 bases spanning the gap. The CDR3 runs 15 residues. Germline V gene sequence: CDR1 SEHNR, CDR2 FQNEAQ (reference sequence). Written as DNA, the CDR3 is TGTGCCAGCAGCTTAGGACAGGCGGTACCGGGGGAGCAGTACTTC. Amino acid sequence: CASSLGQAVPGEQYF.

This clone showed up just a few times. This chain joins TRBV6-1 and TRBJ1-4, with unresolved D. With 4 bases removed from V and 5 bases from J, the gap between germline ends came to 11 bases. Germline V gene lookup returns CDR1 MNHNS and CDR2 SASEGT. The CDR3 totals 14 residues. The CDR3 is CASSGRVLNEKLFF. Written as DNA, the CDR3 is TGTGCCAGCAGTGGGAGGGTCTTAAATGAAAAACTGTTTTTT.

The J gene is TRBJ2-1, the V gene TRBV5-5; the match to TRBD2 covers 9 bases. Germline CDR1 and CDR2: SGHKS and YYEKEE (reference sequence). The CDR3 loop spans 14 amino acids. V shed 0 bases, J shed 12 bases, and the junction held 7 bases outside the gene matches. The CDR3 loop is CASSLGLAAVLQFF. The CDR3 DNA reads as TGTGCCAGCAGCTTGGGACTAGCGGCCGTATTGCAGTTCTTC.